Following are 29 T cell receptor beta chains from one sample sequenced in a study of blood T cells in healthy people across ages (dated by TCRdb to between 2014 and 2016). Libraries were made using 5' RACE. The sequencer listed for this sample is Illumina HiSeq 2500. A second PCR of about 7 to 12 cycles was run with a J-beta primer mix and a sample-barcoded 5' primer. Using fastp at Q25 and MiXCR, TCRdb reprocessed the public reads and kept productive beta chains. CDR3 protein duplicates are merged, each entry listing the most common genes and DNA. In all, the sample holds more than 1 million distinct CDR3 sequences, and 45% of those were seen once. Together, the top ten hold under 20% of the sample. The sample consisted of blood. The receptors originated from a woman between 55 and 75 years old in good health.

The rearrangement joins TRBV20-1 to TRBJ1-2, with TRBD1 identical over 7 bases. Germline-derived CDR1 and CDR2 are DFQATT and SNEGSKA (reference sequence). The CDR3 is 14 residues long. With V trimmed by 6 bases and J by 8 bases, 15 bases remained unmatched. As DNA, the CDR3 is TGCAGTGCCCAAAGCGGACAGGCGGCGCGCGGCTACACCTTC. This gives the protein CSAQSGQAARGYTF.

The CDR3 coding sequence is TGTGCCAGCAGCTTTGGGGGGCTGGAGACTGAAGCTTTCTTT. Encoded protein: CASSFGGLETEAFF. J is TRBJ1-1 and V is TRBV7-9; possible D gene TRBD1, 6 bases. Trimming pared 3 bases from V and 5 bases from J, leaving 13 bases between. The CDR3 loop spans 14 amino acids. The germline CDR1 and CDR2 sequences are SEHNR and FQNEAQ (reference sequence).

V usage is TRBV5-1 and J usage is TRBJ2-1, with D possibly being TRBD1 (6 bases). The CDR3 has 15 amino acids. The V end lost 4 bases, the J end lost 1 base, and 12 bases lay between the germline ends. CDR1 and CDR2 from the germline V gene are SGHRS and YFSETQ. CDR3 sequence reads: CASSVGTLSYNEQFF. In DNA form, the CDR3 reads TGCGCCAGCAGCGTAGGGACACTTTCCTACAATGAGCAGTTCTTC.

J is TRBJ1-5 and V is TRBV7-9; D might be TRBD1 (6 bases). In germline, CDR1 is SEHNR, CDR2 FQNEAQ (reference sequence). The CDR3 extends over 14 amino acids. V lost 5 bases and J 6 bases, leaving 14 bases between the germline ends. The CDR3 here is CASSGPGEGQPQHF. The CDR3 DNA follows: TGTGCCAGCAGCGGACCAGGGGAAGGTCAGCCCCAGCATTTT.

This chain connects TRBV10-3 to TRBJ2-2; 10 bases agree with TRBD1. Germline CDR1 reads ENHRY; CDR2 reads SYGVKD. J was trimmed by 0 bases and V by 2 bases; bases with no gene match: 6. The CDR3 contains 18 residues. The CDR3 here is CAISETAGQGANTGELFF. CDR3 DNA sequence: TGTGCCATCAGTGAGACCGCAGGACAGGGGGCGAACACCGGGGAGCTGTTTTTT.

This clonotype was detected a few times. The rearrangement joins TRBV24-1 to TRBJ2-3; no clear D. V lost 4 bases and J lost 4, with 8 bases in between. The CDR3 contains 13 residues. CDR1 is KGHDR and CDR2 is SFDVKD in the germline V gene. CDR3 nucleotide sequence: TGTGCCACCAGTGAGCCCCCTTCAGATACGCAGTATTTT. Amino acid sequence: CATSEPPSDTQYF.

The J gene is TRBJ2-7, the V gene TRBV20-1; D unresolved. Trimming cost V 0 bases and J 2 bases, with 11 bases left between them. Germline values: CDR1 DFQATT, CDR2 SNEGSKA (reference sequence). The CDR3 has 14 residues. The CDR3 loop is CSARDQRLAYEQYF. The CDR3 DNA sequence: TGCAGTGCTAGAGATCAACGGCTAGCCTACGAGCAGTACTTC.

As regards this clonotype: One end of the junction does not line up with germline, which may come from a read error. For the CDR3, the DNA is TGTACCAGCAGTCCCACAGGTCACCTAAAGAACACTGAAGCTTTCTTT. As protein: CTSSPTGHLKNTEAFF. The V call is TRBV27, the J call TRBJ1-1; D is possibly TRBD1 (5 bases). Germline V gives CDR1 MNHEY, CDR2 SMNVEV (reference sequence). The CDR3 length is 16 residues.

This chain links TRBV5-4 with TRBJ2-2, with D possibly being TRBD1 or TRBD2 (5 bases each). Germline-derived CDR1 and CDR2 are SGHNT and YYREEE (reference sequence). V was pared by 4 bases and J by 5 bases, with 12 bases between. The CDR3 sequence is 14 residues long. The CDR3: CASSTRDGTGELFF. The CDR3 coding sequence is TGTGCCAGCAGCACCCGGGACGGGACCGGGGAGCTGTTTTTT.

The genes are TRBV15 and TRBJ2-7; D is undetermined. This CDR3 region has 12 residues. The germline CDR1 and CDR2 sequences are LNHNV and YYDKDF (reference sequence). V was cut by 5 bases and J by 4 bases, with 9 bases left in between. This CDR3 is CATSSKGYEQYF. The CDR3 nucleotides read TGTGCCACCAGCTCCAAGGGTTACGAGCAGTACTTC.

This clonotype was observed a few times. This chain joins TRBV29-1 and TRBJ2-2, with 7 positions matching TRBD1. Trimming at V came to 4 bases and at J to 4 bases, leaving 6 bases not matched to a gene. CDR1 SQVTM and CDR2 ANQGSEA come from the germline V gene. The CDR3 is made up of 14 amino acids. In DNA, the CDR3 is TGCAGCGTTGGGGTAGGGGGCGGCACCGGGGAGCTGTTTTTT. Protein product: CSVGVGGGTGELFF.

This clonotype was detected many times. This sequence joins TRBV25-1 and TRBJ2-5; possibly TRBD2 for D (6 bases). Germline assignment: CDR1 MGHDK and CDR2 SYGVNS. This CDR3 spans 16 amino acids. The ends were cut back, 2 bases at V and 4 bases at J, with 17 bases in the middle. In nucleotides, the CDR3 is TGTGCCAGCAGTGAAGGCCTGGGGGGACCGGGAGAGACCCAGTACTTC. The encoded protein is CASSEGLGGPGETQYF.

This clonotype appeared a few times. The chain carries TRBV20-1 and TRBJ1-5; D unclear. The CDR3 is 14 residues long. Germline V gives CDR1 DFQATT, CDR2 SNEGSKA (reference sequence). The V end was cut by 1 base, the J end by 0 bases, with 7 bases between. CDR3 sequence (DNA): TGCAGTGCTAGAGCCGGGAGTAGCAATCAGCCCCAGCATTTT. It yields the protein CSARAGSSNQPQHF.

This CDR3 reads CASSPEVAGGLNEQFF. For the CDR3, the DNA is TGTGCCAGCAGTCCCGAGGTCGCGGGAGGGCTCAATGAGCAGTTCTTC. This rearrangement joins TRBV2 to TRBJ2-1, with 9 positions matching TRBD2. With V trimmed by 5 bases and J by 6 bases, 11 bases remained unmatched. Germline CDR1 reads SNHLY; CDR2 reads FYNNEI. The CDR3 totals 16 residues.

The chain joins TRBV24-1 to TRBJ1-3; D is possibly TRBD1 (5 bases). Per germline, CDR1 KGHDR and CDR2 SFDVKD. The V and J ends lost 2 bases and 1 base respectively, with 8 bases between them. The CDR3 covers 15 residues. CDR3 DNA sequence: TGTGCCACCAGTGATTCCTCAGGGTCTGGAAACACCATATATTTT. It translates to CATSDSSGSGNTIYF.

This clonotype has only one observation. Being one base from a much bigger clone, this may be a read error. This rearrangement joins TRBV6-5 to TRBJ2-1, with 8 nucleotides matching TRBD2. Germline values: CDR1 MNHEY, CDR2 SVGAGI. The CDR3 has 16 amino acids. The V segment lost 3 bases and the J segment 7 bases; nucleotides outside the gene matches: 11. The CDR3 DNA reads TGTGCCAGCAGTTATGGCGAACTAGCGGTACGGAATGAGCAGTTCTTC. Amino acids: CASSYGELAVRNEQFF.

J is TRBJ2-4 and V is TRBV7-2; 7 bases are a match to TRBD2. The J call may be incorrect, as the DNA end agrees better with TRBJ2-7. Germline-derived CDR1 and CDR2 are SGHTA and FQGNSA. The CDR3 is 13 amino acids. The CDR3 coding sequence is TGTGCCAGCAGCGCAAGGACGGGGGGCGAGCAGTACTTC. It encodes CASSARTGGEQYF.

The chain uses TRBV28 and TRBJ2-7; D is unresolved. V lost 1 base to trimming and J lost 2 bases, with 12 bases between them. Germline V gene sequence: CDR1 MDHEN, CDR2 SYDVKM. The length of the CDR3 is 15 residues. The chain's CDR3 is CASSLSLQRTYEQYF. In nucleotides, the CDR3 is TGTGCCAGCAGTTTATCTCTACAAAGAACCTACGAGCAGTACTTC.

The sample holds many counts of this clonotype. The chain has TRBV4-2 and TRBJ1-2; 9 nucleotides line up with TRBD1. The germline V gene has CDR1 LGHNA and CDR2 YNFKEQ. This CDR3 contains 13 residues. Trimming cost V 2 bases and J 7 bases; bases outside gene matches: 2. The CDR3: CASSQRQGGGYTF. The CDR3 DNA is TGTGCCAGCAGCCAAAGACAGGGGGGTGGCTACACCTTC.

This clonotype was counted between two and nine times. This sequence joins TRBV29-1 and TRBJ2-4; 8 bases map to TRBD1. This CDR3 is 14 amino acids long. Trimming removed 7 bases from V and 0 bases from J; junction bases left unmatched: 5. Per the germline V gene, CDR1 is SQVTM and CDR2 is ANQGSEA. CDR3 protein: CSASDRVAKNIQYF. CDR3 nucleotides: TGCAGCGCCTCGGACAGGGTAGCCAAAAACATTCAGTACTTC.

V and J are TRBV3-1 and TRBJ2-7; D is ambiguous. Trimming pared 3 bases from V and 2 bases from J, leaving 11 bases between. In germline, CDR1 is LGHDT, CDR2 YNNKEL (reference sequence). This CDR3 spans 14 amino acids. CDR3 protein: CASSQWTVTYEQYF. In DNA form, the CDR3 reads TGTGCCAGCAGCCAGTGGACCGTGACCTACGAGCAGTACTTC.

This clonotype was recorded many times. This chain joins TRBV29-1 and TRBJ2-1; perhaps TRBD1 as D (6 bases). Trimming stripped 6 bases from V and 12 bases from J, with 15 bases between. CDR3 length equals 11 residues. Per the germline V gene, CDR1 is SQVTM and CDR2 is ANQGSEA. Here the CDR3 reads CSVPTGRRQFF. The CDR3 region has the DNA TGCAGCGTGCCGACAGGACGGAGGCAGTTCTTC.

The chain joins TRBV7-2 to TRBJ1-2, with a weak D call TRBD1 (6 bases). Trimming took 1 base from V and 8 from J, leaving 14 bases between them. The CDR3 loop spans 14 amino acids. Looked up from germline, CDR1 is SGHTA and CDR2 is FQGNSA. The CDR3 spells CASSLGPRRGGYTF. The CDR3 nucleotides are TGTGCCAGCAGCTTAGGGCCCCGGAGGGGGGGCTACACCTTC.

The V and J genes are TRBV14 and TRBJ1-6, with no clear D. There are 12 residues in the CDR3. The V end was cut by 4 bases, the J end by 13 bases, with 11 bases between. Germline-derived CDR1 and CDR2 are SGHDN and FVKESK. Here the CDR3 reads CASSPRGSPLHF. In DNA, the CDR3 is TGTGCCAGCAGCCCTCGCGGGTCGCCCCTCCACTTT.

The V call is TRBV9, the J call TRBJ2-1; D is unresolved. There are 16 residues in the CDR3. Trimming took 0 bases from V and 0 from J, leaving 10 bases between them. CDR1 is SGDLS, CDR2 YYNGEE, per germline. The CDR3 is CASSVGVQSSYNEQFF. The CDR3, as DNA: TGTGCCAGCAGCGTAGGGGTCCAGAGCTCCTACAATGAGCAGTTCTTC.

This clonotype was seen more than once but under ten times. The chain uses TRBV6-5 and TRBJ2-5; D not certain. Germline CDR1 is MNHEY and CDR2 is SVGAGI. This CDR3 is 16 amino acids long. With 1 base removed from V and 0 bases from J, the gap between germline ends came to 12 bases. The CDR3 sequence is CASSYFATANQETQYF. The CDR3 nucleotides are TGTGCCAGCAGTTACTTTGCTACGGCTAACCAAGAGACCCAGTACTTC.

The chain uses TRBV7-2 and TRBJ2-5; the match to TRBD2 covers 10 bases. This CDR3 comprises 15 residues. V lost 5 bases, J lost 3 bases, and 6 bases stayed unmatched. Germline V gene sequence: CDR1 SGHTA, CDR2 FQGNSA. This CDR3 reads CASSRRTSGEETQYF. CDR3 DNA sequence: TGTGCCAGCAGCCGGCGGACTAGCGGTGAAGAGACCCAGTACTTC.

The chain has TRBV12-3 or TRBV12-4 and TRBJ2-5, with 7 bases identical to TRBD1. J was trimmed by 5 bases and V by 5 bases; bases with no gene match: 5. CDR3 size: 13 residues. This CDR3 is CASSKDRLETQYF. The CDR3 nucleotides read TGTGCCAGCAGTAAGGACAGGTTGGAGACCCAGTACTTC.

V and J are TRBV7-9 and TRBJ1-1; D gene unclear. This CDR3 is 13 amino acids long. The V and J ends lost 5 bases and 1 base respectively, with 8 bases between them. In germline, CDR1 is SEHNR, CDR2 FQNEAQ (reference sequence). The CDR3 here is CASSPPGNTEAFF. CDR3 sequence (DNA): TGTGCCAGCAGCCCCCCGGGGAACACTGAAGCTTTCTTT.